The present T cell receptor (beta chain) was sequenced within a study of T cell responses to AZD1222 COVID-19 vaccine. General observations from the study: Possibly, clonal diversity was underestimated; donors were largely white British and included more females. Recipients of AZD1222 seropositive at baseline numbered only 6 or 7.

The V and J ends lost 3 bases and 3 bases respectively, with 11 bases between them. CDR1 is MNHEY, CDR2 SVGAGI, per germline. The CDR3 is made up of 15 amino acids. Repertoires were generated with immunoSEQ multiplex PCR, while TCRdb's copy carries only in-frame clones and drops some. The sample carries just over 150,000 clones, less than 90% recorded once. Regarding this clone: The target antigen is unknown.

The source is an adult who had recovered from COVID-19. V and J are TRBV6-5 and TRBJ2-2, with D unclear. Sequenced here: peripheral blood, sampled after recovery from COVID-19. CDR3 sequence reads: CASSYGVLDTGELFF. For the CDR3, the DNA is TGTGCCAGCAGTTATGGGGTTCTGGACACCGGGGAGCTGTTTTTT.